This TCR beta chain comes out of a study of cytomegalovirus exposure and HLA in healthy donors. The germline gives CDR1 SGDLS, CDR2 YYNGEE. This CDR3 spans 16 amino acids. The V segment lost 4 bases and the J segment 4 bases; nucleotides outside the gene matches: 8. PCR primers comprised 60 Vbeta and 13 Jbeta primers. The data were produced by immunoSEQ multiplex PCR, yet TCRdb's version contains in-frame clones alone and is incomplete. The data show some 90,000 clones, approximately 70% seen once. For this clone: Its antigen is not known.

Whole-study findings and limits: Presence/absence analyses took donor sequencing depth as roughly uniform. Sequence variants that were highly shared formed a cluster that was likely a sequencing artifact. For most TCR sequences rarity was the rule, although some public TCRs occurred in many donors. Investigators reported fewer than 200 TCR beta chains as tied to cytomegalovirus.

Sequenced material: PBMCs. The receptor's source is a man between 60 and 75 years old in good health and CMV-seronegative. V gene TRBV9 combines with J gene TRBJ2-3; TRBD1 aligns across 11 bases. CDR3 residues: CASSKRTGGVSDTQYF. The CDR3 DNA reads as TGTGCCAGCAGCAAACGGACAGGGGGCGTTTCAGATACGCAGTATTTT.